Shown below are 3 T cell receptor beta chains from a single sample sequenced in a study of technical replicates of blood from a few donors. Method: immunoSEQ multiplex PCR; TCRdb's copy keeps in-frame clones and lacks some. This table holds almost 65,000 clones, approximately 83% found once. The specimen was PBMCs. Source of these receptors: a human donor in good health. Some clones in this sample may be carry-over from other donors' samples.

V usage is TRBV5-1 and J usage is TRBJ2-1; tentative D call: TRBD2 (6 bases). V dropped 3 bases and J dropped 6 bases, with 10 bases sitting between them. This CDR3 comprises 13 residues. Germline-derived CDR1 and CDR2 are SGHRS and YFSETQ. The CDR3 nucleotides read TGCGCCAGCAGCTCACTAGCCCCCAATGAGCAGTTCTTC. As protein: CASSSLAPNEQFF.

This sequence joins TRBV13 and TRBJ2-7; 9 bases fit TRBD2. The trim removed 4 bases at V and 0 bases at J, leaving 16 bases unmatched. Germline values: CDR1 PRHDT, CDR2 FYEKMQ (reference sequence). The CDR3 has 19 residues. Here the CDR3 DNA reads TGTGCCAGCAGCTCGACGGGAGTCGCGGGGGGGCCAAGCTCCTACGAGCAGTACTTC. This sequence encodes CASSSTGVAGGPSSYEQYF.

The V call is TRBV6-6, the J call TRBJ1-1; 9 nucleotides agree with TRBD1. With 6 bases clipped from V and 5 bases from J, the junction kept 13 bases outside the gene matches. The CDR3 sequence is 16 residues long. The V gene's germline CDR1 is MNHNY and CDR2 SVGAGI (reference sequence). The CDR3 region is CASRSPGTGSRTEAFF. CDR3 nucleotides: TGTGCCAGCAGAAGCCCCGGGACAGGGAGTCGTACTGAAGCTTTCTTT.